The 30 T cell receptor beta chains given below trace back to one sample, sequenced in a study of tissue T cells after allogeneic stem cell transplantation. Profiled with immunoSEQ multiplex PCR; TCRdb holds only in-frame clones, not every one. The sample lists 5,500 to 8,500 clones, roughly 60% seen once, with 22% in the top ten. Sample: duodenum tissue, taken at autopsy. Receptor source: a female donor older than 55 with lung cancer.

This clone was observed a handful of times. V usage is TRBV5-6 and J usage is TRBJ1-5; 9 bases agree with TRBD1. This CDR3 is 14 amino acids long. With V trimmed by 4 bases and J by 4 bases, 3 bases remained unmatched. CDR1 and CDR2 (germline): SGHDT, YYEEEE. This chain's CDR3 is CASSVGQGNQPQHF. The CDR3, as DNA: TGTGCCAGCAGCGTGGGACAGGGAAATCAGCCCCAGCATTTT.

V and J are TRBV18 and TRBJ1-2, with a possible D match to TRBD1 (5 bases). The CDR3 runs to 13 residues. From germline, CDR1 is KGHSH and CDR2 LQKENI. V was shortened by 5 bases and J by 3 bases, with 10 bases between the two germline ends. In nucleotides, the CDR3 is TGTGCCAGCTCAGCGGACACGGACTATGGCTACACCTTC. This sequence encodes CASSADTDYGYTF.

With regard to this clone: Different DNA sequences within this sample yield the same CDR3. The chain carries TRBV7-8 and TRBJ2-7, with D hard to call. This CDR3 is built from 14 residues. Germline V lookup: CDR1 SGHVS, CDR2 FQNEAQ. V gave up 3 bases and J gave up 0 bases, with 9 bases separating them. As DNA, the CDR3 is TGTGCCAGCAGCTTTAGGCGGAACTCCTACGAGCAGTACTTC. It specifies CASSFRRNSYEQYF.

The chain couples TRBV7-2 to TRBJ2-5; D is ambiguous. Germline lookup yields CDR1 SGHTA and CDR2 FQGNSA. V was trimmed by 5 bases and J by 4 bases, leaving 14 bases between them. CDR3 size: 14 residues. CDR3 residues: CASSQPPALETQYF. The CDR3 nucleotides are TGTGCCAGCAGCCAGCCCCCAGCGTTAGAGACCCAGTACTTC. The full variable domain, rest sourced from reference TRBV7-2 and TRBJ2-5, is GAGVSQSPSNKVTEKGKDVELRCDPISGHTALYWYRQSLGQGLEFLIYFQGNSAPDKSGLPSDRFSAERTGGSVSTLTIQRTQQEDSAVYLCASSQPPALETQYFGPGTRLLVL.

This chain joins TRBV11-2 and TRBJ2-5; maybe TRBD1 (5 bases). Trimming stripped 5 bases from V and 1 base from J, with 11 bases between. CDR1 and CDR2 from the germline V gene are SGHAT and FQNNGV. The CDR3 covers 14 residues. The CDR3 loop is CASSPTVSQETQYF. CDR3 sequence (DNA): TGTGCCAGCAGCCCGACAGTGTCCCAAGAGACCCAGTACTTC.

This clone is medium-sized in the sample. The rearrangement links TRBV7-2 to TRBJ2-5; no clear D gene. CDR1 and CDR2 (germline): SGHTA, FQGNSA. The length of the CDR3 is 13 residues. V lost 1 base and J lost 5, with 8 bases in between. As DNA, the CDR3 is TGTGCCAGCAGCTTAGTTGTGGGGGAGACCCAGTACTTC. Translating gives CASSLVVGETQYF. The variable domain in full, completed from reference TRBV7-2 and TRBJ2-5, reads GAGVSQSPSNKVTEKGKDVELRCDPISGHTALYWYRQSLGQGLEFLIYFQGNSAPDKSGLPSDRFSAERTGGSVSTLTIQRTQQEDSAVYLCASSLVVGETQYFGPGTRLLVL.

The rearrangement uses TRBV11-2 and TRBJ2-3, with 8 bases identical to TRBD1. Germline CDR1 is SGHAT and CDR2 is FQNNGV. The ends lost 1 base at V and 4 bases at J; junction bases unmatched: 7. The CDR3 consists of 16 residues. The CDR3 sequence: CASSLGQGFVADTQYF. In DNA form, the CDR3 reads TGTGCCAGCAGCTTAGGACAGGGGTTTGTGGCAGATACGCAGTATTTT.

This clone showed up just a few times. The genes are TRBV29-1 and TRBJ2-1, with a weak D call TRBD2 (5 bases). This CDR3 is built from 14 residues. The ends were cut back, 6 bases at V and 9 bases at J, with 21 bases in the middle. Germline assignment: CDR1 SQVTM and CDR2 ANQGSEA. The CDR3 loop is CSVGHEGYSGEQFF. As DNA, the CDR3 is TGCAGCGTGGGCCACGAAGGTTACAGCGGTGAGCAGTTCTTC.

The V call is TRBV5-1, the J call TRBJ2-1; 7 bases are a match to TRBD2. This CDR3 contains 14 residues. V trimming: 2 bases; J trimming: 7 bases; junction bases outside the gene matches: 6. Germline assignment: CDR1 SGHRS and CDR2 YFSETQ. In DNA form, the CDR3 reads TGCGCCAGCAGCTTAGGGAGGGATTGGAATGAGCAGTTCTTC. Translating gives CASSLGRDWNEQFF.

This chain joins TRBV2 and TRBJ2-7, with 9 bases matching TRBD2. The J segment lost 7 bases and the V segment lost 8 bases, leaving 15 bases of the junction unmatched. This CDR3 comprises 15 residues. Germline CDR1 is SNHLY and CDR2 is FYNNEI. The CDR3 bases are TGTGCCAGCGATCTCCCGGGCGGGGGGGGAGGAGAGCAGTACTTC. Translation: CASDLPGGGGGEQYF.

The genes are TRBV5-8 and TRBJ2-5; D is perhaps TRBD1 (7 bases). The V end lost 4 bases, the J end lost 2 bases, and 12 bases lay between the germline ends. Germline CDR1 is SGHTS and CDR2 is YDEGEE. The CDR3 covers 14 residues. This chain's CDR3 is CASSAGQRQETQYF. The CDR3 bases are TGTGCCAGCAGCGCGGGACAGAGACAAGAGACCCAGTACTTC.

The chain combines TRBV27 with TRBJ2-7; the D is unclear. The CDR3 sequence is 14 residues long. In germline, CDR1 is MNHEY, CDR2 SMNVEV (reference sequence). The V gene lost 1 base and the J gene lost 0 bases, with 7 bases spanning the gap. The CDR3 nucleotides read TGTGCCAGCAGTTTATTTGTCAACTCCTACGAGCAGTACTTC. Its translation: CASSLFVNSYEQYF.

In its sample, this clone was seen once. The genes are TRBV10-1 and TRBJ1-2, with TRBD1 matching over 7 bases. V lost 2 bases to trimming and J lost 4 bases; unmatched junction nucleotides: 22. Germline CDR1 WNHNN, CDR2 SYGVQD (reference sequence). The CDR3 has 20 residues. The CDR3: CASSEPLAWDSCIVRYGYTF. CDR3 coding DNA: TGCGCCAGCAGTGAGCCCCTGGCTTGGGACAGTTGTATTGTTCGCTATGGCTACACCTTC.

The gene calls are TRBV9 and TRBJ1-4, with 8 positions matching TRBD1. This CDR3 is built from 14 residues. J was trimmed by 12 bases and V by 0 bases; bases with no gene match: 7. CDR1 is SGDLS, CDR2 YYNGEE, per germline. CDR3 sequence reads: CASSVEGQGFELFF. In nucleotides, the CDR3 is TGTGCCAGCAGCGTAGAAGGACAGGGCTTCGAACTGTTTTTT.

V usage is TRBV15 and J usage is TRBJ2-7; TRBD2 matches 8 bases. Trimming removed 9 bases from V and 0 bases from J; junction bases left unmatched: 7. Germline V lookup: CDR1 LNHNV, CDR2 YYDKDF (reference sequence). CDR3 length: 14 amino acids. This CDR3 reads CATRAGGASYEQYF. CDR3 nucleotide sequence: TGTGCCACTAGGGCGGGGGGCGCCTCCTACGAGCAGTACTTC.

By sample fraction, this clone is medium-sized (0.01 to 0.1%). The V and J genes are TRBV5-1 and TRBJ1-3; perhaps TRBD1 as D (6 bases). Trimming left V 4 bases short and J 7 bases short, with 15 bases between. Germline-derived CDR1 and CDR2 are SGHRS and YFSETQ. The CDR3 sequence is 14 residues long. The CDR3 sequence: CASSLGTPGNTIYF. The CDR3 nucleotides read TGCGCCAGCAGCCTCGGGACACCCGGGAACACCATATATTTT.

The J gene is TRBJ1-2, the V gene TRBV19; D is undetermined. Germline V gives CDR1 LNHDA, CDR2 SQIVND (reference sequence). CDR3 length: 11 residues. V lost 8 bases, J lost 2 bases, and 6 bases lay in between. The CDR3 here is CASQRNYGYTF. In nucleotides, the CDR3 is TGTGCCAGTCAGCGAAACTATGGCTACACCTTC.

This rearrangement joins TRBV28 to TRBJ2-7, with 8 nucleotides matching TRBD2. CDR3 length: 14 residues. With V trimmed by 2 bases and J by 3 bases, 3 bases remained unmatched. The germline CDR1 and CDR2 sequences are MDHEN and SYDVKM. CDR3 region: CASSLVAGHYEQYF. Written as DNA, the CDR3 is TGTGCCAGCAGTTTAGTAGCGGGGCACTACGAGCAGTACTTC.

V usage is TRBV6-6 and J usage is TRBJ2-2; TRBD1 aligns across 7 bases. Trimming removed 5 bases from V and 6 bases from J; junction bases left unmatched: 3. Germline CDR1 reads MNHNY; CDR2 reads SVGAGI (reference sequence). This CDR3 is 13 amino acids long. The CDR3 DNA reads as TGTGCCAGCAGTGCCCAGGGGGCCGGGGAGCTGTTTTTT. Its translation: CASSAQGAGELFF.

The rearrangement uses TRBV27 and TRBJ2-7, with D uncertain. Germline V CDR1 and CDR2: MNHEY, SMNVEV (reference sequence). V lost 3 bases and J 3 bases, leaving 12 bases between the germline ends. This CDR3 has 14 residues. The CDR3 region has the DNA TGTGCCAGCAGTTTCGCGGACGTTGGCTACGAGCAGTACTTC. Translation gives CASSFADVGYEQYF.

The J gene is TRBJ2-7, the V gene TRBV5-5; 7 bases are shared with TRBD2. Germline-derived CDR1 and CDR2 are SGHKS and YYEKEE (reference sequence). CDR3 length: 15 amino acids. The ends lost 4 bases at V and 0 bases at J; junction bases unmatched: 7. CDR3 sequence: CASSPGGLSSYEQYF. CDR3 nucleotide sequence: TGTGCCAGCAGCCCCGGGGGGTTAAGCTCCTACGAGCAGTACTTC.

The rearrangement uses TRBV21-1 and TRBJ2-5; TRBD1 is the table's D call, not checked against the DNA. TRBV21-1 is flagged as a pseudogene. The CDR3 spans 15 residues. The DNA for the CDR3 is TGTGCCAGCAGCAGTAACAGGGGTGTGGGAGAGACCCAGTACTTC. It is translated as CASSSNRGVGETQYF.

The sample holds a few counts of this clone. The chain recombines TRBV5-1 with TRBJ2-1, with D perhaps assigned TRBD1 or TRBD2 (5 bases each). Trimming left V 0 bases short and J 5 bases short, with 9 bases between. The CDR3 sequence is 14 residues long. In germline, CDR1 is SGHRS, CDR2 YFSETQ. The CDR3 DNA reads TGCGCCAGCAGCTTGGGGGACGGGCACAATGAGCAGTTCTTC. Amino acids: CASSLGDGHNEQFF.

V is TRBV11-2 and J is TRBJ2-3, with TRBD1 as a possible D gene (6 bases). Germline V gene sequence: CDR1 SGHAT, CDR2 FQNNGV. The CDR3 sequence is 14 residues long. V was pared by 2 bases and J by 6 bases, with 12 bases between. The CDR3 DNA is TGTGCCAGCAGCTTATACAGGGTTACGGATACGCAGTATTTT. This encodes CASSLYRVTDTQYF.

The gene calls are TRBV3-1 (or the pseudogene TRBV3-2) and TRBJ1-2; possibly TRBD1 for D (5 bases). Between the trimmed V and J ends, which lost 4 bases and 2 bases, there was a span of 14 bases. The CDR3 consists of 15 residues. CDR1 LGHDT and CDR2 YNNKEL come from the germline V gene (reference sequence). Here the CDR3 reads CASSPRDRQNYGYTF. CDR3 in DNA: TGTGCCAGCAGCCCCCGGGACCGGCAGAACTATGGCTACACCTTC.

This clone is labeled as medium-sized. The rearrangement links TRBV5-1 to TRBJ1-1, with a tentative D call TRBD1 (6 bases). The V and J ends lost 6 bases and 0 bases respectively, with 9 bases between them. The CDR3 extends over 13 amino acids. Per the germline V gene, CDR1 is SGHRS and CDR2 is YFSETQ. In DNA form, the CDR3 reads TGCGCCAGCACCCAGGGGTTGAACACTGAAGCTTTCTTT. Protein: CASTQGLNTEAFF.

The chain joins TRBV27 to TRBJ2-1; 11 bases fit TRBD2. Unmatched junction bases numbered 16, after V lost 11 bases and J lost 16 bases. The CDR3 is 13 amino acids. The V gene's germline CDR1 is MNHEY and CDR2 SMNVEV (reference sequence). CDR3 DNA: TGTGCCTCCCGAACTAGCGGGAGTTTAACTTACTTCTTC. Protein sequence: CASRTSGSLTYFF.

This clone came up a few times. The chain combines TRBV5-1 with TRBJ1-1; possibly TRBD1 for D (5 bases). The CDR3 totals 17 residues. Germline V lookup: CDR1 SGHRS, CDR2 YFSETQ. Between the trimmed V and J ends, which lost 0 bases and 4 bases, there was a span of 19 bases. CDR3 residues: CASSLAQVGNSGTEAFF. The CDR3 bases are TGCGCCAGCAGCTTGGCACAGGTCGGAAATTCAGGCACTGAAGCTTTCTTT.

The chain combines TRBV12-5 with TRBJ2-2; 10 nucleotides align to TRBD1. From germline, CDR1 is LGHNT and CDR2 FRNRAP. V gave up 6 bases and J gave up 5 bases; unmatched junction bases: 6. The CDR3 totals 15 residues. The CDR3 bases are TGTGCTAGTGGCCTCGGACAGGGGGAAACCGGGGAGCTGTTTTTT. This encodes CASGLGQGETGELFF.

This clone has just one count. The chain carries TRBV30 and TRBJ1-2; D is possibly TRBD1 (5 bases). The CDR3 is 17 residues long. Trimming pared 0 bases from V and 4 bases from J, leaving 21 bases between. Germline loops: CDR1 GTSNPN, CDR2 SVGIG (reference sequence). The CDR3 bases are TGTGCCTGGAGTGTTTACCGGATACCTACTAGGGGCTATGGCTACACCTTC. Translating it yields CAWSVYRIPTRGYGYTF.